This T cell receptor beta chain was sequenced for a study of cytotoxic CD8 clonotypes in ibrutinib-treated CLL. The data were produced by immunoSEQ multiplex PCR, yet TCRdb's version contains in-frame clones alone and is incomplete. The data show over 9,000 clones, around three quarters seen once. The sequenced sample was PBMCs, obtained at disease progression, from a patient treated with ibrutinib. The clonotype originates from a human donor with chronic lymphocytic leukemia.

CDR3 DNA: TGTGCCAGTAGTACACGACTAGCGGGAGGGAAAGAGACCCAGTACTTC. Encoded protein: CASSTRLAGGKETQYF. The V and J genes are TRBV19 and TRBJ2-5, with 14 bases that match TRBD2. The CDR3 spans 16 residues. Per germline, CDR1 LNHDA and CDR2 SQIVND (reference sequence). Unmatched junction bases numbered 4, after V lost 4 bases and J lost 3 bases.